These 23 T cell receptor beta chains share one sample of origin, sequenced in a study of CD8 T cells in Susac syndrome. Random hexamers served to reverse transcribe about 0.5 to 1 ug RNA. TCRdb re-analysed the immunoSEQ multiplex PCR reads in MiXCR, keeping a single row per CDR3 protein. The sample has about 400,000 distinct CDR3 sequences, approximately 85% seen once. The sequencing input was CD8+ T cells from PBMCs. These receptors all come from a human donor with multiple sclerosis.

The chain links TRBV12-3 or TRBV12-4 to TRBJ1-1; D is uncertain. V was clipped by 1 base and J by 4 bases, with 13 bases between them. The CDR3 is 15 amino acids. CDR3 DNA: TGTGCCAGCAGTTTAGTTTTTGGACGCAGCACTGAAGCTTTCTTT. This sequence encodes CASSLVFGRSTEAFF.

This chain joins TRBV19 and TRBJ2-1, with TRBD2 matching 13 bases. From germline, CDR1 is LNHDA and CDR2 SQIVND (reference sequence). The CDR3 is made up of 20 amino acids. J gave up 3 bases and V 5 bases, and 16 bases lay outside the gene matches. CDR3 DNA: TGTGCCAGTAGTGGTATACTCGGGACTAGCGGGATTGCCTTCTACAATGAGCAGTTCTTC. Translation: CASSGILGTSGIAFYNEQFF.

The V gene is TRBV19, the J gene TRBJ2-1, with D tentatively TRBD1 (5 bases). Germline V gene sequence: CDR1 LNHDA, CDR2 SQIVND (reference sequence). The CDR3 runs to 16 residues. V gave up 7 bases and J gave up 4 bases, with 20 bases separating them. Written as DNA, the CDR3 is TGTGCCAGTATGGTTAAGGGCCAGGGATTGTACAATGAGCAGTTCTTC. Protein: CASMVKGQGLYNEQFF.

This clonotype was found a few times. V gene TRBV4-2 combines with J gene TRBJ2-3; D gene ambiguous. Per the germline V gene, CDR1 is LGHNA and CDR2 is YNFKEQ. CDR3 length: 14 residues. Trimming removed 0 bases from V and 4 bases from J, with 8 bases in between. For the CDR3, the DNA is TGTGCCAGCAGCCAAGAGGTCAGCGCAGATACGCAGTATTTT. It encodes CASSQEVSADTQYF.

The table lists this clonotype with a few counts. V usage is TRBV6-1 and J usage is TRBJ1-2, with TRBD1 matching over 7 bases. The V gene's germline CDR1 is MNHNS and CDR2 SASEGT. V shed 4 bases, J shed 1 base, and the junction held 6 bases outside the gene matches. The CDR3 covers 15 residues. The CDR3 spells CASSANRGHNYGYTF. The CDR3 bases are TGTGCCAGCAGTGCGAACAGGGGCCATAACTATGGCTACACCTTC.

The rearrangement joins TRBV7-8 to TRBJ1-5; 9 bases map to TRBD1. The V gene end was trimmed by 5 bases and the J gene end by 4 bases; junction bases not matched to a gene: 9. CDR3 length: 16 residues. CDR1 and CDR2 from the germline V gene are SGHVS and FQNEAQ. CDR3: CASSERPGQGNQPQHF. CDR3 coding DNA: TGTGCCAGCAGCGAAAGACCGGGACAGGGAAATCAGCCCCAGCATTTT.

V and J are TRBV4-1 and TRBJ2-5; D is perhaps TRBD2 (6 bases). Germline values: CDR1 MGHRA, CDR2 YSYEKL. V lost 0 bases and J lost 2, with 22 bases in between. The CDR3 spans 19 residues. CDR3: CASSQESPWVAETQETQYF. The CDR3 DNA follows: TGCGCCAGCAGCCAAGAGAGCCCCTGGGTAGCGGAGACACAAGAGACCCAGTACTTC.

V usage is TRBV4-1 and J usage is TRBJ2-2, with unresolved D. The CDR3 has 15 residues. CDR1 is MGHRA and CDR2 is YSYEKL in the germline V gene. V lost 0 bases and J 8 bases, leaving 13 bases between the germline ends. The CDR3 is CASSQESISTGELFF. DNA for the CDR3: TGCGCCAGCAGCCAAGAATCCATTTCTACGGGGGAGCTGTTTTTT.

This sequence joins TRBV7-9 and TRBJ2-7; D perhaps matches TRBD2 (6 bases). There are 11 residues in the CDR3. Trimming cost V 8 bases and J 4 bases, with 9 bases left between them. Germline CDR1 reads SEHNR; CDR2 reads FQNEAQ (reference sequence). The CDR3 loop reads CASLGGYEQYF. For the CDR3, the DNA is TGTGCCAGCCTGGGGGGTTACGAGCAGTACTTC.

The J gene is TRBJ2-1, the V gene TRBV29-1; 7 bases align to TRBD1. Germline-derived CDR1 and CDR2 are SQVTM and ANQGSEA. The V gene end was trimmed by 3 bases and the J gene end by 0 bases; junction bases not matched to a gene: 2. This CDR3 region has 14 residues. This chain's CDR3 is CSVDRQGSYNEQFF. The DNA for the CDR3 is TGCAGCGTTGATAGACAGGGCTCCTACAATGAGCAGTTCTTC.

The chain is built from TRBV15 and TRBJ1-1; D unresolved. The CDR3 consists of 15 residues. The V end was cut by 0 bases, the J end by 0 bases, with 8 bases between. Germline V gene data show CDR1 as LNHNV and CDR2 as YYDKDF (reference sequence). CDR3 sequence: CATSRDRAVNTEAFF. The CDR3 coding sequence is TGTGCCACCAGCAGAGATAGGGCCGTGAACACTGAAGCTTTCTTT.

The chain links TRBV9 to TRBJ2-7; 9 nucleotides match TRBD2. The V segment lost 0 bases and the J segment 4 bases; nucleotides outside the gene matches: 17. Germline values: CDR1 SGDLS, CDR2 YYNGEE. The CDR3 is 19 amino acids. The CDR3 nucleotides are TGTGCCAGCAGCGTAGACGATAGCGGGAGTCCCGGGGGCTTATACGAGCAGTACTTC. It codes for CASSVDDSGSPGGLYEQYF.

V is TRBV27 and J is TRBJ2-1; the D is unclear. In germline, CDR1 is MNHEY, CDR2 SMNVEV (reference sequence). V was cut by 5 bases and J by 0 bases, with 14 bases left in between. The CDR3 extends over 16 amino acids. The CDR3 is CASSPYSGSSYNEQFF. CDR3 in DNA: TGTGCCAGCAGTCCTTACAGTGGAAGCTCCTACAATGAGCAGTTCTTC.

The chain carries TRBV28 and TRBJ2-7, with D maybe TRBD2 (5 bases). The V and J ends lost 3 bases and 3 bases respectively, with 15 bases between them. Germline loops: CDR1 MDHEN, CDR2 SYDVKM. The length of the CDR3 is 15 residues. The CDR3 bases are TGTGCCAGCAGTTTCCCCCTGGACGGGATCTACGAGCAGTACTTC. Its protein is CASSFPLDGIYEQYF.

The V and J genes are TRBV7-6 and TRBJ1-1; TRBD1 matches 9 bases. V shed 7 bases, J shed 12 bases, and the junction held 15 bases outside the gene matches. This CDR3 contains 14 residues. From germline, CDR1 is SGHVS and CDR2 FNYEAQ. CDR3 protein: CASTSRGQGFKTFF. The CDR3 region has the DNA TGTGCCAGCACTTCAAGGGGACAGGGCTTCAAAACTTTCTTT.

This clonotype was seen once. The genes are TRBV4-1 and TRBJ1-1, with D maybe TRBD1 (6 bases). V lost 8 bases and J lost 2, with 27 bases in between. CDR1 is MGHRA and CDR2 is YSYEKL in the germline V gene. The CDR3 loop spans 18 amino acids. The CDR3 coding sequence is TGCGCCAGCTTTGGGGTAGCAGGGAAAGGACAGACCAACACTGAAGCTTTCTTT. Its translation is CASFGVAGKGQTNTEAFF.

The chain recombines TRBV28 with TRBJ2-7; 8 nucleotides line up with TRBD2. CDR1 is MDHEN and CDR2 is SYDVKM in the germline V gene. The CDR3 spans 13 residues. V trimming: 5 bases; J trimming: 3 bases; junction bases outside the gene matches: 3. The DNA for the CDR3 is TGTGCCAGCAGTCGGGGGGGGTACTACGAGCAGTACTTC. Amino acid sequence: CASSRGGYYEQYF.

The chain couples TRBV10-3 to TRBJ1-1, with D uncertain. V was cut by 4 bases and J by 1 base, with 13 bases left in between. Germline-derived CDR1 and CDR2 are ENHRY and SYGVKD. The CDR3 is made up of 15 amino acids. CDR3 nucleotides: TGTGCCATCAGTGGGGAGACGGCCACGAACACTGAAGCTTTCTTT. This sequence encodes CAISGETATNTEAFF.

CDR3: CSVDDGAYEQYF. In DNA, the CDR3 is TGCAGCGTTGATGACGGGGCCTACGAGCAGTACTTC. The rearrangement links TRBV29-1 to TRBJ2-7, with D possibly matching TRBD2 (5 bases). With 3 bases removed from V and 2 bases from J, the gap between germline ends came to 8 bases. Germline V lookup: CDR1 SQVTM, CDR2 ANQGSEA. This CDR3 comprises 12 residues.

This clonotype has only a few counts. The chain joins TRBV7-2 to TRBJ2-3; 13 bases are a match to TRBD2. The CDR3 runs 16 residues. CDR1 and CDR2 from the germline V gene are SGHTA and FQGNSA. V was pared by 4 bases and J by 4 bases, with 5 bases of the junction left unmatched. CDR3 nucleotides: TGTGCCAGCAGCTCTAGGGGACTAGCGGGATCAGATACGCAGTATTTT. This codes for CASSSRGLAGSDTQYF. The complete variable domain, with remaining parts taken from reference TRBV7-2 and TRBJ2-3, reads GAGVSQSPSNKVTEKGKDVELRCDPISGHTALYWYRQSLGQGLEFLIYFQGNSAPDKSGLPSDRFSAERTGGSVSTLTIQRTQQEDSAVYLCASSSRGLAGSDTQYFGPGTRLTVL.

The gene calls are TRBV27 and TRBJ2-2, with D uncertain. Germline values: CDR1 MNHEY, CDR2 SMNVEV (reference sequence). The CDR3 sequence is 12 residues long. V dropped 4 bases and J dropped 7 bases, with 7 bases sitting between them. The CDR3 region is CASSWANGELFF. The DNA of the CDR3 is TGTGCCAGCAGTTGGGCAAACGGGGAGCTGTTTTTT.

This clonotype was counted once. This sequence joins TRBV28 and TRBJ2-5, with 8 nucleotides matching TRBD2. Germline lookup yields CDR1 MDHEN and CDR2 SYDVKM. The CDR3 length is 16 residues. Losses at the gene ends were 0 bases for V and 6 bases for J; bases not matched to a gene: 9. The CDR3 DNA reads TGTGCCAGCAGTTTATGGTCAGCGGGAGACGCGAAGACCCAGTACTTC. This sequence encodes CASSLWSAGDAKTQYF.

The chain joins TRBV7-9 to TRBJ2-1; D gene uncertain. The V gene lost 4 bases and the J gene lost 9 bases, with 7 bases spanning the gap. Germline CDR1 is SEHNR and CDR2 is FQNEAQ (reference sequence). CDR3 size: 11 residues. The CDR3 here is CASSSFREQFF. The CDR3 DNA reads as TGTGCCAGCAGCTCCTTCCGTGAGCAGTTCTTC.